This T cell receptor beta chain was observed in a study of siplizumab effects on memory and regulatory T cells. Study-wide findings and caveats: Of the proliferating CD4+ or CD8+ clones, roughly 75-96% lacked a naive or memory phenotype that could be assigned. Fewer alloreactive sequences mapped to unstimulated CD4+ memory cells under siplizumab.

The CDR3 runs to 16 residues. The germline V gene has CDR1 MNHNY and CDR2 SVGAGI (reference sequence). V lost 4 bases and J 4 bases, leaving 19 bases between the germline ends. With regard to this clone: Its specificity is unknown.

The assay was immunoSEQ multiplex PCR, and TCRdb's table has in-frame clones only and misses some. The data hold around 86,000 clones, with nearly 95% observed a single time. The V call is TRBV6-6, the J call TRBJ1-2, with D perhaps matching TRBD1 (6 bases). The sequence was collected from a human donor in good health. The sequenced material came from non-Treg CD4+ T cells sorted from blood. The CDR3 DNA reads TGTGCCAGCAGTTCAAAGGGGGAGAGCCTGCCCTATGGCTACACCTTC. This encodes CASSSKGESLPYGYTF.